This TCR beta chain stems from a study of blood T cell repertoires in COVID-19. Study information: Acute and convalescent COVID-19 samples came from the United States, Italy and Spain.

The table lists this clone with a few counts. The repertoire was sequenced with immunoSEQ multiplex PCR; TCRdb's copy has only in-frame clones and lacks some. Of approximately 90,000 clones in the sample, roughly nine tenths were seen once. This CDR3 is 14 amino acids long. Looked up from germline, CDR1 is GTSNPN and CDR2 is SVGIG (reference sequence). V lost 8 bases, J lost 5 bases, and 6 bases stayed unmatched. The V gene is TRBV30, the J gene TRBJ2-1, with TRBD2 identical over 13 bases. The receptor was isolated from a woman in her sixties or seventies with acute or convalescent COVID-19. Sequencing input: peripheral blood. CDR3 nucleotides: TGTGCCCTGGTGGGACTAGCGGGAAACAATGAGCAGTTCTTC. It yields the protein CALVGLAGNNEQFF.